Listed below are T cell receptor beta chains from one sample, sequenced in a study of blood T cell repertoires in COVID-19. Only in-frame clones appear in the TCRdb table, and some are missing; sequencing was by immunoSEQ multiplex PCR. The sample contains 150,000 or so clones, roughly 86% of which appear only once. The material sequenced was peripheral blood. The receptors shown here come from a woman between 65 and 79 years old with COVID-19, enrolled during active disease. Both conserved end residues are trimmed from each CDR3. Clone size appears in some rows only: once, few, many, or a class for an expanded clone.

abundance	v_gene	j_gene	CDR3aa
few	TRBV9	TRBJ2-7	ASSSGGRGSEQY
NA	TRBV23-1	TRBJ1-2	ASSSDKAWGYT
NA	TRBV28	TRBJ1-2	ASSSRVYGYT
NA	TRBV5-1	TRBJ2-7	ASRSQSDSYEQY
NA	TRBV5-1	TRBJ2-6	ASSNAGGAGANVLT
NA	TRBV4-1	TRBJ2-2	ASSHPRGDRTNTGELF
NA	TRBV5-1	TRBJ2-7	ASSLSTSGGRYKGEQY
NA	TRBV10-3	TRBJ2-2	AISVRGAPTGELF
NA	TRBV14	TRBJ1-4	ASSQDHRQVTEKLF
NA	TRBV7-9	TRBJ1-4	ASSPGQHGNEKLF
NA	TRBV5-1	TRBJ1-6	ASSWGQGLNSPLH
NA	TRBV9	TRBJ1-2	ASSRRMGQSGYT
NA	TRBV19	TRBJ1-2	ASSIQGSPYGYT
NA	TRBV7-9	TRBJ1-1	ASTPLPEDTEAF
NA	TRBV3-1/TRBV3-2	TRBJ2-2	ASSQDRGIGELF
NA	TRBV5-1	TRBJ2-5	ASSLRVGQETQY
NA	TRBV16	TRBJ1-2	ASSQLVGAGYGYT
NA	TRBV5-1	TRBJ2-3	ASKSGYVADTQY
NA	TRBV2	TRBJ1-5	ASSGDRYSNQPQH
NA	TRBV6-1	TRBJ1-5	ASSEFDRVNQPQH
NA	TRBV5-1	TRBJ2-7	ASSLRTGGSEQY
NA	TRBV19	TRBJ2-1	ASTRDRDHEQF
NA	TRBV19	TRBJ1-5	ASSQDRGNQPQH
NA	TRBV9	TRBJ2-2	ASSPQQGLVGELF
NA	TRBV5-1	TRBJ2-2	ASSSGTGDTGELF